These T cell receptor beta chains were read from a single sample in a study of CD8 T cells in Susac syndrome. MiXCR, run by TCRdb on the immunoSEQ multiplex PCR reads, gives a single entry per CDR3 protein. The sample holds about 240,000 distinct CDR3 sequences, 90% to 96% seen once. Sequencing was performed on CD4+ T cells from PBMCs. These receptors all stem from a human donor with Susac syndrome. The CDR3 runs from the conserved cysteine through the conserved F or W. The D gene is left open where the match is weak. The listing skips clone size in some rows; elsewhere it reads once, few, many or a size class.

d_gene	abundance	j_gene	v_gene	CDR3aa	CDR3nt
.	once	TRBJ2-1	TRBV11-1	CASSLAGTSYNEQFF	TGTGCCAGCAGCTTAGCAGGGACCTCCTACAATGAGCAGTTCTTC
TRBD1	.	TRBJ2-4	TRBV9	CASRERDSSKNIQYF	TGTGCCAGCAGGGAGAGGGACAGCTCCAAAAACATTCAGTACTTC
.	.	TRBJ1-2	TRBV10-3	CAISDRQIHTF	TGTGCCATCAGCGACCGACAGATCCACACCTTC
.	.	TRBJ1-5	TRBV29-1	CSVADGLLGNQPQHF	TGCAGCGTTGCAGACGGCCTCCTGGGCAATCAGCCCCAGCATTTT
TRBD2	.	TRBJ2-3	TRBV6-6	CASALAGGDTQYF	TGTGCCTCTGCCCTAGCGGGAGGAGATACGCAGTATTTT
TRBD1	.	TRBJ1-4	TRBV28	CASRSRGLNEKLFF	TGTGCCAGCAGGAGCAGGGGGCTAAATGAAAAACTGTTTTTT
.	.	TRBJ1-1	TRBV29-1	CSVLQGGNTEAFF	TGCAGCGTCCTACAGGGCGGTAACACTGAAGCTTTCTTT
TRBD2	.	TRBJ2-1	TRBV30	CAWTGWGGRVSEQFF	TGTGCCTGGACGGGGTGGGGCGGGAGGGTAAGTGAGCAGTTCTTC
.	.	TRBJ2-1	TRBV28	CASSFQYRSSNEQFF	TGTGCCAGCAGTTTCCAGTATCGGTCCTCCAATGAGCAGTTCTTC
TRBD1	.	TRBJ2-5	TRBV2	CASKSGQGGETQYF	TGTGCCAGCAAATCCGGACAGGGTGGGGAGACCCAGTACTTC
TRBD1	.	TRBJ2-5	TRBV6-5	CASSSIGTGSLKTQYF	TGTGCCAGCAGTTCCATCGGGACAGGGTCGTTGAAGACCCAGTACTTC
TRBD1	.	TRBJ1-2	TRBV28	CASTFRDSLYGYTF	TGTGCCAGCACTTTTCGGGACAGCTTATATGGCTACACCTTC
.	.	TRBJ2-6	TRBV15	CATSRDRVFGSGANVLTF	TGTGCCACCAGCAGAGACAGGGTCTTTGGCTCTGGGGCCAACGTCCTGACTTTC
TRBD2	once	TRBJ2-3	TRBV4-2	CASSQGGTSGPDTQYF	TGTGCCAGCAGCCAGGGAGGGACCTCGGGACCAGATACGCAGTATTTT
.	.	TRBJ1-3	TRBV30	CAWSGIAFGNTIYF	TGTGCCTGGAGTGGGATAGCGTTTGGAAACACCATATATTTT
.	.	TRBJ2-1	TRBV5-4	CASRPTRQGGNEQFF	TGTGCCAGCAGACCGACCCGACAGGGCGGGAATGAACAGTTCTTC
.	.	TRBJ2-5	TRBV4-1	CASSQDVERAAFQETQYF	TGCGCCAGCAGCCAAGACGTGGAGAGGGCAGCATTCCAAGAGACCCAGTACTTC
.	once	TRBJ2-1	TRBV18	CASSPIEGPGGYNEQFF	TGTGCCAGCTCACCGATTGAGGGTCCGGGCGGGTACAATGAGCAGTTCTTC
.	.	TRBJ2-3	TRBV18	CASSPLGRDDTQYF	TGTGCCAGCTCACCACTCGGACGCGATGATACGCAGTATTTT
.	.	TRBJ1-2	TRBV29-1	CSVVSTRSYGYTF	TGCAGCGTTGTATCGACCAGAAGCTATGGCTACACCTTC
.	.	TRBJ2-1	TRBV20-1	CSARDIGAFEDEQFF	TGCAGTGCTAGAGATATTGGAGCATTCGAGGATGAGCAGTTCTTC
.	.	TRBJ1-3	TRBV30	CAWKRLSGNTIYF	TGTGCCTGGAAACGACTCTCTGGAAACACCATATATTTT
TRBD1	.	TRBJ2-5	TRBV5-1	CASSTGVGETQYF	TGCGCCAGCAGCACAGGGGTAGGCGAGACCCAGTACTTC
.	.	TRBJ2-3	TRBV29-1	CSVELDTQYF	TGCAGCGTTGAGCTAGATACGCAGTATTTT
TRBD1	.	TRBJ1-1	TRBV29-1	CSAQDREAFF	TGCAGCGCCCAGGACAGGGAAGCTTTCTTT
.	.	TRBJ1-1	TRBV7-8	CASSSRNSVTEAFF	TGTGCCAGCAGCTCGCGCAACTCGGTCACTGAAGCTTTCTTT
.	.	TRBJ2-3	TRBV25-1	CASSPFQTTDTQYF	TGTGCCAGCAGCCCATTTCAGACGACAGATACGCAGTATTTT
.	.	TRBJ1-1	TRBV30	CAWSGTSKWTEAFF	TGTGCCTGGAGTGGGACAAGCAAGTGGACTGAAGCTTTCTTT
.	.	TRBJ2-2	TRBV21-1	CASSKVYRTGNSGELFF	TGTGCCAGCAGCAAAGTCTACAGGACAGGGAATTCCGGGGAGCTGTTTTTT
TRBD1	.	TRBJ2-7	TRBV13	CASSSLGDRDVYEQYF	TGTGCCAGCAGCTCCCTCGGTGACAGGGATGTCTACGAGCAGTACTTC
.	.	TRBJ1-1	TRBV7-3	CASSLSADATEAFF	TGTGCCAGCAGCTTAAGCGCGGATGCCACTGAAGCTTTCTTT
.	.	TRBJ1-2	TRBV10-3	CAITGTGGESGYTF	TGTGCCATCACTGGAACAGGAGGGGAGAGTGGCTACACCTTC
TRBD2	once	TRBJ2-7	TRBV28	CASRELAGVYEQYF	TGTGCCAGCAGAGAGCTAGCGGGGGTCTACGAGCAGTACTTC
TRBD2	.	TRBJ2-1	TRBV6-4	CASSVELAGGNEQFF	TGTGCCAGCAGTGTTGAACTAGCGGGAGGAAATGAGCAGTTCTTC
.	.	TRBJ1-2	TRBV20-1	CSATRMVGGYTF	TGCAGTGCAACTCGGATGGTGGGCGGCTACACCTTC
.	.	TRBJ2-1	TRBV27	CATQYRPYNEQFF	TGTGCCACCCAATATCGGCCTTACAATGAGCAGTTCTTC
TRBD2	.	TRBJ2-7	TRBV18	CASSPGTSELYEQYF	TGTGCCAGCTCACCAGGGACTAGCGAGCTATACGAGCAGTACTTC
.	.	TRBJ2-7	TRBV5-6	CASSFLDSPPFSYEQYF	TGTGCCAGCAGCTTTTTGGACAGCCCCCCTTTCTCCTACGAGCAGTACTTC
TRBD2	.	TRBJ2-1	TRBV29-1	CSSEGLAGLGEQFF	TGCAGCTCTGAGGGGCTAGCGGGACTCGGTGAGCAGTTCTTC
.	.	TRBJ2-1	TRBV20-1	CSAPLGMNEQFF	TGCAGTGCCCCTTTGGGGATGAATGAGCAGTTCTTC
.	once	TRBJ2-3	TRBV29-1	CSVVSQFDTQYF	TGCAGCGTTGTTAGTCAGTTCGATACGCAGTATTTT
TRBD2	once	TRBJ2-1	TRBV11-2	CASSLPGLALNNEQFF	TGTGCCAGCAGCTTACCGGGACTAGCTCTGAACAATGAGCAGTTCTTC
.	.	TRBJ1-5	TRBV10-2	CASSEGRTNQPQHF	TGCGCCAGCAGTGAGGGTAGGACCAATCAGCCCCAGCATTTT
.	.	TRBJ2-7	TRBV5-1	CASAGDYEQYF	TGCGCCAGCGCAGGGGACTACGAGCAGTACTTC
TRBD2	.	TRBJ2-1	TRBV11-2	CASSSLARSFF	TGTGCCAGCAGCTCACTAGCGAGGTCGTTCTTC
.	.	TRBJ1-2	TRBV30	CAWRPKGEEDGYTF	TGTGCCTGGAGGCCCAAGGGGGAAGAGGATGGCTACACCTTC